The present entry profiles one TCR beta chain with its context. Its matching antigen is unknown. This entry belongs to a study of shared clonotypes between healthy human individuals. Measured with immunoSEQ multiplex PCR; TCRdb has only the in-frame clones, and not every one. The sample has nearly 1 million clones, 70% to 85% seen once. Germline lookup yields CDR1 SGHVS and CDR2 FNYEAQ. CDR3 size: 13 residues. V was trimmed by 0 bases and J by 5 bases, leaving 7 bases between them. Study results and limitations: Apart from blood, nothing was sampled; tissue repertoires likely differ.

The rearrangement links TRBV7-6 to TRBJ2-5; TRBD2 might be the D (5 bases). Sequences were obtained from memory CD4+ T cells sorted from blood. Subset noted: CD45RA-negative fraction. This sequence originates from a man aged 18 to 29 in good health. The CDR3 DNA reads as TGTGCCAGCAGCTTAGCTTGGAGGGAGACCCAGTACTTC. Protein sequence: CASSLAWRETQYF.